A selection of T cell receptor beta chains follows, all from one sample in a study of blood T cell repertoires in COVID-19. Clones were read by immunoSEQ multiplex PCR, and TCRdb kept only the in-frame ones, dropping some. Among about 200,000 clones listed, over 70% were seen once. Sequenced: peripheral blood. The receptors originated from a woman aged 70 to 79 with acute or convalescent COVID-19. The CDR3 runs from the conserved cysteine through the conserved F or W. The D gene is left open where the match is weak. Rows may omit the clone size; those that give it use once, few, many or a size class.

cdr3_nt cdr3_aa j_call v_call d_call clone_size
TGCGCCAGCAGTGAGGGCGGGAGATGGGAGACCCAGTACTTC CASSEGGRWETQYF TRBJ2-5 TRBV10-2 TRBD2 few
TGTGCCAGCAGTCCGACTACTAGCGGGAGGTACTACAATGAGCAGTTCTTC CASSPTTSGRYYNEQFF TRBJ2-1 TRBV27 TRBD2 -
TGTGCCAGTAGCCTTGGACAGGGGCTTTCCTACGAGCAGTACTTC CASSLGQGLSYEQYF TRBJ2-7 TRBV19 TRBD1 -
TGCGCCAGCAGCTGGCCTAGCGGCTCCTACAATGAGCAGTTCTTC CASSWPSGSYNEQFF TRBJ2-1 TRBV5-1 TRBD2 -
TGTGCCATCAGCGACCGACAGGGATTGAACACTGAAGCTTTCTTT CAISDRQGLNTEAFF TRBJ1-1 TRBV10-3 TRBD1 few
TGTGCCAGCAGCAGCAGGACAGGGGAAGGATTCTATGGCTACACCTTC CASSSRTGEGFYGYTF TRBJ1-2 TRBV7-8 TRBD1 -
TGTGCTAGCAGCTTGCCCAGGGGCGGGAGGGATCCCTACAATGAGCAGTTCTTC CASSLPRGGRDPYNEQFF TRBJ2-1 TRBV7-7 TRBD2 -
TGTGCCAGCAGCCAAGCGCAGGGGACCTTAACCGGGTTGGCTTTCTTT CASSQAQGTLTGLAFF TRBJ1-1 TRBV14 - -
TGTGCCAGCAGCTTAAACAGGAAGCCTAACGAGCAGTACTTC CASSLNRKPNEQYF TRBJ2-7 TRBV7-9 - few
TGTGCCAGCAGCCTCAGACTAGCAGTAGATACGCAGTATTTT CASSLRLAVDTQYF TRBJ2-3 TRBV3-1/TRBV3-2 TRBD2 -
TGTGCCAGCAGCTTACCCCTGGGCGGGGATGGCTACACCTTC CASSLPLGGDGYTF TRBJ1-2 TRBV7-2 - -
TGTGCCAGCAGTGACACAGGGGTTGAAAAACTGTTTTTT CASSDTGVEKLFF TRBJ1-4 TRBV6-2/TRBV6-3 TRBD1 -
TGTGCCAGCAGTTCACCGGACAGGGCCGAAACTAATGAAAAACTGTTTTTT CASSSPDRAETNEKLFF TRBJ1-4 TRBV28 TRBD1 -
TGTGCCAGCATCGGACTAGCGGGAGGACAGTTCTTC CASIGLAGGQFF TRBJ2-1 TRBV3-1/TRBV3-2 TRBD2 -
TGTGCCAGTATCCGAGACAGGGGGGACACTGAAGCTTTCTTT CASIRDRGDTEAFF TRBJ1-1 TRBV19 TRBD1 -
TGCGCCAGCAGCCTCTATGATGACGGGACCTACGAGCAGTACTTC CASSLYDDGTYEQYF TRBJ2-7 TRBV5-1 - -
TGTGCCAGCAGTTTAAGCGGGACAGGGACGTACGAGCAGTACTTC CASSLSGTGTYEQYF TRBJ2-7 TRBV28 TRBD1 -
TGTGCCAGCTCCACCTCCGAGGGTGAAAAACTGTTTTTT CASSTSEGEKLFF TRBJ1-4 TRBV18 - -
TGTGCCAGCACCGTCGGTGTCTCGAATTCACCCCTCCACTTT CASTVGVSNSPLHF TRBJ1-6 TRBV6-5 - -
TGTGCCAGCAGTGAATATGTTAGCGCGGAGACCCAGTACTTC CASSEYVSAETQYF TRBJ2-5 TRBV25-1 - -
TGTGCCAGCAGTTTGCCGACGTCGGGGGGAAACACCATATATTTT CASSLPTSGGNTIYF TRBJ1-3 TRBV28 - -
TGTGCCAGCAGCGAGGGGGGAGGGTACGAGCAGTACTTC CASSEGGGYEQYF TRBJ2-7 TRBV9 - -
TGTGCCAGCAGTTCGTTAGCGGGAGGAGAAGATACGCAGTATTTT CASSSLAGGEDTQYF TRBJ2-3 TRBV2 TRBD2 -
TGTGCCAGTAGTACGGACTGGCAAGAGACCCAGTACTTC CASSTDWQETQYF TRBJ2-5 TRBV19 - -
TGTGCCAGCCGGGGGCGGGGGGACTCTAACTATGGCTACACCTTC CASRGRGDSNYGYTF TRBJ1-2 TRBV6-5 - -
TGTGCCTGGAGTGTACGTACAGCGGGAGGGGCCGATGAGCAGTTCTTC CAWSVRTAGGADEQFF TRBJ2-1 TRBV30 TRBD2 -
TGTGCCAGCAGCCAGCTTCTTGGACAGGGTCCCGGGGAGCTGTTTTTT CASSQLLGQGPGELFF TRBJ2-2 TRBV25-1 TRBD1 -
TGTGCCTGGAGTGTACTAGCGGGAGGGTGGGATGAGCAGTTCTTC CAWSVLAGGWDEQFF TRBJ2-1 TRBV30 TRBD2 few
TGTGCCAGCAGTCTTTCTAGCTCCTATAATTCACCCCTCCACTTT CASSLSSSYNSPLHF TRBJ1-6 TRBV6-5 - -
TGCGCCAGCAGCCGGGGCCCCGGGACTGAAGCTTTCTTT CASSRGPGTEAFF TRBJ1-1 TRBV4-1 - -
TGTGCCAGCAGCCAAGTGGGGGGAGAGACCCAGTACTTC CASSQVGGETQYF TRBJ2-5 TRBV3-1/TRBV3-2 - -
TGTGCCAGCAGTCAACAGGGAGGGTACACTGAAGCTTTCTTT CASSQQGGYTEAFF TRBJ1-1 TRBV5-4 - -
TGTGCCGTCCCCTCCACAGGGGGCGGCACTGAAGCTTTCTTT CAVPSTGGGTEAFF TRBJ1-1 TRBV28 TRBD1 -
TGTGCCAGCAGCTTTTCTAGCGGTCAAGAGACCCAGTACTTC CASSFSSGQETQYF TRBJ2-5 TRBV11-2 TRBD2 -
TGTGCCAGCAGTCCCGCGGACACGAACACTGAAGCTTTCTTT CASSPADTNTEAFF TRBJ1-1 TRBV28 - once
TGTGCCAGCAGCCCGGGGGGGACTATGAACACTGAAGCTTTCTTT CASSPGGTMNTEAFF TRBJ1-1 TRBV28 - once
TGCGCCAGCAGCTTGGTTGGGGGCTACGGTGAAAAACTGTTTTTT CASSLVGGYGEKLFF TRBJ1-4 TRBV5-1 - -
TGTGCCAGCAGCAATGACAGGGAGGTTAGCACGCAGTATTTT CASSNDREVSTQYF TRBJ2-3 TRBV11-2 - few
TGTGCCAGCAGCTACAGGTTCTTTAGCAATCAGCCCCAGCATTTT CASSYRFFSNQPQHF TRBJ1-5 TRBV2 - -
TGTGCCAGCAGCCAAGTAGGGGGGGGGCGCCTCGGAGAGACCCAGTACTTC CASSQVGGGRLGETQYF TRBJ2-5 TRBV3-1/TRBV3-2 - -
TGTGCCAGCAGCCCTAGTGGGGAGACCCAGTACTTC CASSPSGETQYF TRBJ2-5 TRBV5-8 - -
TGTGCCAGCAGCTTGGGGGGAATATCCCATGGCTACACCTTC CASSLGGISHGYTF TRBJ1-2 TRBV7-9 - -
TGTGCCAGCAGCTTCGGGGGATTCGGCGGGGAGCTGTTTTTT CASSFGGFGGELFF TRBJ2-2 TRBV5-4 - -
TGCGCCAGCAGCCTGACAGGGACGGCGATTGAGACCCAGTACTTC CASSLTGTAIETQYF TRBJ2-5 TRBV5-1 TRBD1 once
TGTGCCAGCAGTTCAGGGCCCTATGGCTACACCTTC CASSSGPYGYTF TRBJ1-2 TRBV28 - -
TGTGCCATCAGTCAGCCCAGACAGGGAAACACAGATACGCAGTATTTT CAISQPRQGNTDTQYF TRBJ2-3 TRBV10-3 TRBD1 -
TGTGCCTGGAGTGTACGGGAGACCCAGTACTTC CAWSVRETQYF TRBJ2-5 TRBV30 - few
TGTGCCAGTAGTAAGGGAGTCACAGATACGCAGTATTTT CASSKGVTDTQYF TRBJ2-3 TRBV19 - -